The subject of this entry is one TCR beta chain. Antigen: not known. Libraries were prepared by immunoSEQ multiplex PCR; TCRdb keeps only in-frame clonotypes and omits some of them. The table includes under 45,000 clones, approximately 93% detected once. With 4 bases clipped from V and 7 bases from J, the junction kept 7 bases outside the gene matches. The CDR3 has 14 residues. Germline V gene sequence: CDR1 GTSNPN, CDR2 SVGIG (reference sequence). The source of the sample is a study of graft-versus-host responses after intestinal transplantation. On the study more broadly: Transplants given to recipients were multivisceral, liver-intestinal, or isolated intestinal. Anti-thymocyte globulin served as induction for all recipients, who then took tacrolimus and steroids for 2 to 4 years. Study results and caveats: Circulating GvH clones peaking coincided with falling HvG clones soon after transplant. Some GvH clones appeared in ileal mucosa or blood before recipient bone marrow.

The origin of this receptor is a human donor who was the organ donor for an intestinal transplant. Sequencing was performed on unstimulated CD4+ T cells sorted from spleen or lymph node cells, taken before transplant. The chain uses TRBV30 and TRBJ2-1, with TRBD2 matching over 10 bases. CDR3 sequence (DNA): TGTGCCTGGATGGTTAGCGGGGGGAAGAATGAGCAGTTCTTC. Encoded protein: CAWMVSGGKNEQFF.